This T cell receptor beta chain was captured in a study of shared T cell receptors in the human thymus. Germline CDR1 and CDR2: MNHEY and SMNVEV (reference sequence). The CDR3 runs 17 residues. With 5 bases clipped from V and 4 bases from J, the junction kept 15 bases outside the gene matches. The protocol was immunoSEQ multiplex PCR, while the TCRdb copy is restricted to in-frame clones and leaves out a portion. The data contain approximately 400,000 clones, around 95% of them singletons. The sample was thymocytes. This clonotype originated in a human donor. The chain joins TRBV27 to TRBJ2-3; the match to TRBD2 covers 7 bases. In DNA, the CDR3 is TGTGCCAGCAGTCCATCCCCCCTAGCGGAGAAAGCAGATACGCAGTATTTT. This codes for CASSPSPLAEKADTQYF.